One sample yielded the 6 T cell receptor beta chains listed below, sequenced in a study of blood T cells in healthy people across ages. The use of a sample-barcoded 5' primer and a J-beta primer mix characterized a second PCR of roughly 6 to 11 cycles. TCRdb itself ran the 5' RACE reads through MiXCR, one entry per CDR3 protein. The sample lists more than 650,000 distinct CDR3 sequences, 22% seen once, with under 25% in the top ten. Sequenced input: blood. These TCRs come from a man aged 70-80 years in good health.

The chain carries TRBV7-2 and TRBJ1-4; the D gene is possibly TRBD1 (5 bases). Germline lookup yields CDR1 SGHTA and CDR2 FQGNSA. The CDR3 extends over 15 amino acids. V was clipped by 2 bases and J by 10 bases, with 17 bases between them. CDR3 region: CASSLFGALGSKLFF. The CDR3 bases are TGTGCCAGCAGCTTATTCGGGGCGCTTGGGTCAAAACTGTTTTTT.

The chain couples TRBV29-1 to TRBJ2-2, with D possibly being TRBD1 (7 bases). CDR1 is SQVTM and CDR2 is ANQGSEA in the germline V gene. Trimming took off 4 bases at V and 4 bases at J, with 10 bases between the two ends. The CDR3 spans 13 residues. The CDR3 DNA reads TGCAGCGTTGGGCGGGACAGCACCGGGGAGCTGTTTTTT. As protein: CSVGRDSTGELFF.

With respect to this clonotype: The junction departs from the called germline gene at one end, perhaps through a read error. This chain uses TRBV29-1 with TRBJ1-2; tentative D call: TRBD1 (5 bases). CDR3 length: 13 amino acids. Germline V lookup: CDR1 SQVTM, CDR2 ANQGSEA. The chain's CDR3 is CSVEGRANHGYTF. Here the CDR3 DNA reads TGCAGCGTTGAAGGCAGGGCTAACCATGGCTACACCTTC.

This clonotype came up a few times. The gene calls are TRBV5-1 and TRBJ2-1; 7 nucleotides line up with TRBD2. The CDR3 covers 15 residues. CDR1 and CDR2 from the germline V gene are SGHRS and YFSETQ. The trim removed 5 bases at V and 5 bases at J, leaving 10 bases unmatched. The CDR3 here is CASSTSVGLNNEQFF. The CDR3 DNA is TGCGCCAGCAGTACTAGCGTCGGACTCAACAATGAGCAGTTCTTC.

The chain is built from TRBV2 and TRBJ2-5, with 7 bases fitting TRBD1. Trimming cost V 7 bases and J 2 bases; bases outside gene matches: 7. Germline V gene sequence: CDR1 SNHLY, CDR2 FYNNEI. The CDR3 has 14 residues. CDR3 DNA sequence: TGTGCCAGCAATAGGGGGCTTTTGCAAGAGACCCAGTACTTC. This gives the protein CASNRGLLQETQYF.

This clonotype was seen only a few times. The rearrangement joins TRBV7-9 to TRBJ1-5; no reliable D call. With 1 base removed from V and 1 base from J, the gap between germline ends came to 14 bases. The CDR3 extends over 17 amino acids. Germline CDR1 SEHNR, CDR2 FQNEAQ (reference sequence). This CDR3 reads CASSLGSGWVSNQPQHF. The CDR3 DNA follows: TGTGCCAGCAGCTTAGGATCGGGGTGGGTAAGCAATCAGCCCCAGCATTTT. Full variable domain (missing parts from reference TRBV7-9 and TRBJ1-5): DTGVSQNPRHKITKRGQNVTFRCDPISEHNRLYWYRQTLGQGPEFLTYFQNEAQLEKSRLLSDRFSAERPKGSFSTLEIQRTEQGDSAMYLCASSLGSGWVSNQPQHFGDGTRLSIL.